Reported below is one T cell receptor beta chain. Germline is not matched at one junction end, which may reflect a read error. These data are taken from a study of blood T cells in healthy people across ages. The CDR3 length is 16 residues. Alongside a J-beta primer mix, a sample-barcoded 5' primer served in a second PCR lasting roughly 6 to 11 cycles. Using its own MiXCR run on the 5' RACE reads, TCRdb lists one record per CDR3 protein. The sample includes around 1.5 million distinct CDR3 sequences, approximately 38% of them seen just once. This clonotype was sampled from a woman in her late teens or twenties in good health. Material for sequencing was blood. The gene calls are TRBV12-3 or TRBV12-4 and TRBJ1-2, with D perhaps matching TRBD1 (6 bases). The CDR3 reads CANSHSGQLRYEGYTF. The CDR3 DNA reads TGTGCCAACAGTCATTCCGGACAGCTAAGATATGAGGGCTACACCTTC.